A selection of T cell receptor beta chains follows, all from one sample in a study of T cell responses to AZD1222 COVID-19 vaccine. Generated by immunoSEQ multiplex PCR, the TCRdb table keeps only in-frame clones and is missing some. The data hold about 170,000 clones, with just under 95% observed a single time. Material: peripheral blood, obtained on day 0 of AZD1222 vaccination. These receptors all stem from an adult in good health. The CDR3 runs from the conserved cysteine through the conserved F or W. D genes are given only for firm matches. Only part of the rows carry a size: once, few, many, or a class if the clone is expanded.

>TRBJ1-1|TRBV5-4|NA|NA
CASSRGANTEAFF
TGTGCCAGCAGCCGAGGAGCGAACACTGAAGCTTTCTTT
>TRBJ2-7|TRBV27|TRBD2|NA
CASSLKGGGAYEQYF
TGTGCCAGCAGTTTAAAAGGCGGGGGGGCCTACGAGCAGTACTTC
>TRBJ1-2|TRBV7-2|NA|NA
CASSLVDLGYGYTF
TGTGCCAGCAGCTTAGTGGACCTGGGGTATGGCTACACCTTC
>TRBJ2-7|TRBV27|TRBD2|NA
CASSLYASGGNEQYF
TGTGCCAGCAGTTTATATGCTAGCGGGGGGAACGAGCAGTACTTC
>TRBJ2-5|TRBV12-5|NA|NA
CASVPALGETQYF
TGTGCTAGTGTCCCTGCCCTGGGGGAGACCCAGTACTTC
>TRBJ2-3|TRBV7-6|TRBD2|NA
CASSPLAGVTDTQYF
TGTGCCAGCAGCCCTCTAGCGGGAGTCACAGATACGCAGTATTTT
>TRBJ2-7|TRBV6-6|NA|NA
CASSYFSGTYEQYF
TGTGCCAGCAGTTACTTTTCCGGAACCTACGAGCAGTACTTC
>TRBJ2-1|TRBV4-2|TRBD2|NA
CASSQDVTSGYNEQFF
TGTGCCAGCAGCCAAGATGTTACTAGCGGGTACAATGAGCAGTTCTTC
>TRBJ1-6|TRBV12-3/TRBV12-4|NA|NA
CASSDKNSPLHF
TGTGCCAGCAGTGACAAGAATTCACCCCTCCACTTT
>TRBJ1-3|TRBV19|NA|NA
CASSRAAKTFSGNTIYF
TGTGCCAGTAGTCGGGCAGCCAAGACCTTTTCTGGAAACACCATATATTTT
>TRBJ1-1|TRBV10-3|NA|once
CAISDPGAVNTEAFF
TGTGCCATCAGTGATCCGGGGGCAGTGAACACTGAAGCTTTCTTT
>TRBJ2-7|TRBV19|TRBD2|NA
CASSIGGLVASYEQYF
TGTGCCAGTAGTATAGGGGGACTAGTGGCCTCCTACGAGCAGTACTTC
>TRBJ2-5|TRBV6-5|NA|NA
CASRTALQETQYF
TGTGCCAGCAGGACGGCGCTACAAGAGACCCAGTACTTC
>TRBJ1-1|TRBV19|TRBD1|NA
CASSIGGTGGRTEAFF
TGTGCCAGTAGTATAGGGGGGACAGGGGGCCGGACTGAAGCTTTCTTT
>TRBJ2-1|TRBV18|NA|once
CASSPYRVENNEQFF
TGTGCCAGCTCACCTTACAGGGTAGAGAACAATGAGCAGTTCTTC
>TRBJ2-5|TRBV7-2|NA|NA
CASSLYRGRVGQETQYF
TGTGCCAGCAGCTTATACCGGGGACGGGTGGGCCAGGAGACCCAGTACTTC
>TRBJ1-2|TRBV6-5|NA|NA
CASSFGRASNYGYTF
TGTGCCAGCAGTTTTGGACGGGCTTCTAACTATGGCTACACCTTC
>TRBJ2-5|TRBV2|TRBD1|NA
CASSPDRATGETQYF
TGTGCCAGCAGTCCTGACAGGGCAACCGGGGAGACCCAGTACTTC
>TRBJ1-3|TRBV30|NA|NA
CAWSRDTQLVSGNTIYF
TGTGCCTGGAGCCGGGACACCCAATTAGTCTCTGGAAACACCATATATTTT
>TRBJ2-2|TRBV27|TRBD1|NA
CASSWLKRQGVTGELFF
TGTGCCAGCAGTTGGCTGAAAAGACAGGGGGTCACCGGGGAGCTGTTTTTT
>TRBJ2-5|TRBV7-9|TRBD2|NA
CASSRLAEETQYF
TGTGCCAGCAGCCGACTAGCGGAAGAGACCCAGTACTTC
>TRBJ2-6|TRBV19|TRBD1|NA
CASSGDRGLANVLTF
TGTGCCAGTAGTGGGGACAGGGGGTTGGCCAACGTCCTGACTTTC
>TRBJ1-2|TRBV10-3|NA|NA
CAISVLDSGYGYTF
TGTGCCATCAGTGTCCTCGACAGCGGTTATGGCTACACCTTC
>TRBJ1-1|TRBV21-1|NA|NA
CASSPPGQGVSLYEAFF
TGTGCCAGCAGCCCCCCGGGACAGGGGGTTTCGCTTTATGAAGCTTTCTTT
>TRBJ2-7|TRBV6-2/TRBV6-3|TRBD2|NA
CASSSAKRGVYEQYF
TGTGCCAGCAGTTCGGCCAAGCGGGGGGTCTACGAGCAGTACTTC
>TRBJ2-4|TRBV10-2|NA|NA
CATLTGSIQYF
TGCGCCACCCTGACAGGCAGCATTCAGTACTTC
>TRBJ2-7|TRBV5-1|NA|NA
CASSLEQISYEQYF
TGCGCCAGCAGCTTGGAACAGATCTCCTACGAGCAGTACTTC
>TRBJ1-2|TRBV4-2|TRBD1|NA
CASSYQTSGGYGYTF
TGTGCCAGCAGCTACCAGACTTCAGGGGGCTATGGCTACACCTTC
>TRBJ2-7|TRBV11-2|TRBD2|NA
CASSSVAGGGSKLYEQYF
TGTGCCAGCAGCTCCGTAGCGGGAGGGGGATCAAAACTCTACGAGCAGTACTTC
>TRBJ1-4|TRBV30|NA|NA
CAGTRAITNEKLFF
TGTGCCGGGACCCGGGCAATAACTAATGAAAAACTGTTTTTT
>TRBJ1-6|TRBV24-1|NA|NA
CATSDLPQAGQYNSPLHF
TGTGCCACCAGTGATTTGCCCCAGGCCGGACAGTATAATTCACCCCTCCACTTT
>TRBJ2-1|TRBV19|NA|NA
CASTVAEGSYNEQFF
TGTGCCAGTACAGTAGCGGAGGGATCCTACAATGAGCAGTTCTTC
>TRBJ1-2|TRBV7-9|NA|NA
CASTPRGAGRGYTF
TGTGCCAGCACCCCAAGAGGGGCAGGGCGCGGCTACACCTTC
>TRBJ2-7|TRBV27|TRBD2|NA
CASKGLFGDEQYF
TGTGCCAGCAAGGGACTATTCGGGGACGAGCAGTACTTC
>TRBJ1-2|TRBV7-9|TRBD1|NA
CASSSGQAGSVIYGYTF
TGTGCCAGCAGCTCAGGACAGGCCGGATCAGTAATCTATGGCTACACCTTC
>TRBJ2-1|TRBV4-1|TRBD2|NA
CASSQGGLAGGPRSYNEQFF
TGCGCCAGCAGCCAAGGGGGACTAGCGGGAGGGCCCCGCTCCTACAATGAGCAGTTCTTC
>TRBJ2-7|TRBV3-1/TRBV3-2|NA|once
CASSPPGLYEQYF
TGTGCCAGCAGCCCGCCCGGATTGTACGAGCAGTACTTC
>TRBJ2-7|TRBV6-5|NA|NA
CASSYYPLTYEQYF
TGTGCCAGCAGTTACTACCCTTTAACCTACGAGCAGTACTTC
>TRBJ2-7|TRBV7-9|NA|few
CASRPSSSYEQYF
TGTGCCAGTAGACCGTCGTCGTCCTACGAGCAGTACTTC
>TRBJ1-2|TRBV19|NA|NA
CASRSTGSSGYTF
TGTGCCAGTAGAAGTACAGGGTCGAGTGGCTACACCTTC
>TRBJ2-6|TRBV7-6|NA|NA
CASSPWTDHSGANVLTF
TGTGCCAGCAGCCCGTGGACAGACCACTCTGGGGCCAACGTCCTGACTTTC
>TRBJ1-4|TRBV30|TRBD1|NA
CAWIKRTGGGKLFF
TGTGCCTGGATCAAAAGGACAGGGGGCGGAAAACTGTTTTTT
>TRBJ2-3|TRBV7-9|TRBD2|NA
CASSFGLAGASTDTQYF
TGTGCCAGCAGCTTCGGACTAGCGGGAGCCAGCACAGATACGCAGTATTTT
>TRBJ1-6|TRBV7-9|NA|NA
CASSLEGQNSPLHF
TGTGCCAGCAGCTTAGAAGGCCAAAATTCACCCCTCCACTTT
>TRBJ1-6|TRBV5-4|TRBD1|once
CASSLQGNNSPLHF
TGTGCCAGCAGCTTACAGGGGAATAATTCACCCCTCCACTTT
>TRBJ1-1|TRBV7-9|NA|NA
CASSLRGTGTEAFF
TGTGCCAGCAGCTTAAGAGGGACGGGCACTGAAGCTTTCTTT
>TRBJ1-4|TRBV5-1|NA|NA
CASSLNMGEKLFF
TGCGCCAGCAGCTTGAACATGGGGGAAAAACTGTTTTTT
>TRBJ1-1|TRBV12-3/TRBV12-4|NA|once
CASSHGPGTEAFF
TGTGCCAGCAGCCATGGGCCGGGGACTGAAGCTTTCTTT
>TRBJ2-3|TRBV7-2|TRBD2|NA
CASSLLASGGASTDTQYF
TGTGCCAGCAGCTTACTTGCTAGCGGGGGAGCTAGCACAGATACGCAGTATTTT
>TRBJ1-5|TRBV6-1|NA|NA
CASSRGGKNQPQHF
TGTGCCAGCAGTCGGGGGGGAAAGAATCAGCCCCAGCATTTT
>TRBJ1-4|TRBV2|NA|NA
CASSYLATNEKLFF
TGTGCCAGCAGTTACCTTGCAACTAATGAAAAACTGTTTTTT
>TRBJ2-2|TRBV10-2|NA|NA
CASSILAPTTGELFF
TGCGCCAGCAGTATACTAGCTCCTACCACCGGGGAGCTGTTTTTT
>TRBJ1-1|TRBV7-2|NA|NA
CASRLRGVTEAFF
TGTGCCAGCAGACTCAGGGGTGTCACTGAAGCTTTCTTT
>TRBJ2-2|TRBV5-4|TRBD1|once
CASSLPGTVNTGELFF
TGTGCCAGCAGCTTACCCGGGACAGTGAACACCGGGGAGCTGTTTTTT
>TRBJ1-2|TRBV19|NA|NA
CASTITDGANYGYTF
TGTGCCAGTACCATCACGGACGGTGCTAACTATGGCTACACCTTC
>TRBJ1-4|TRBV7-2|NA|NA
CASSLLGGKNEKLFF
TGTGCCAGCAGCTTATTGGGGGGGAAAAATGAAAAACTGTTTTTT
>TRBJ1-1|TRBV19|NA|NA
CASSMGAQGRFGENTEAFF
TGTGCCAGTAGTATGGGGGCCCAAGGCAGGTTCGGTGAGAACACTGAAGCTTTCTTT
>TRBJ2-3|TRBV20-1|NA|NA
CSARENTQYF
TGCAGTGCTAGAGAGAATACGCAGTATTTT
>TRBJ2-5|TRBV6-5|NA|NA
CASRPPSPRTQYF
TGTGCCAGCAGGCCCCCAAGCCCCAGGACCCAGTACTTC